Following are 27 T cell receptor beta chains from one sample sequenced in a study of neurological immune-mediated disorders. Time point noted: technical triplicate 2. TCRdb analysed the 5' RACE reads with MiXCR anew, one entry per CDR3 protein. The sample carries 30,000 or so distinct CDR3 sequences, about an eighth recorded once. The material sequenced was CD4+ T cells from blood. These TCRs come from a female donor with HTLV-1-associated myelopathy (HAM/TSP).

This clonotype has at least ten counts. The rearrangement joins TRBV20-1 to TRBJ2-1; D may be TRBD1 or TRBD2 (5 bases each). CDR1 DFQATT and CDR2 SNEGSKA come from the germline V gene (reference sequence). Trimming removed 0 bases at V and 1 base at J, with 19 bases between. The CDR3 contains 18 residues. In nucleotides, the CDR3 is TGCAGTGCTAGAGATCCCGACCCTCGGGGCGGTTCCTACAATGAGCAGTTCTTC. It specifies CSARDPDPRGGSYNEQFF.

In its sample, this clonotype was seen many times. The chain employs TRBV20-1 and TRBJ2-1, with TRBD2 matching over 10 bases. The CDR3 is 13 residues long. The trim removed 7 bases at V and 5 bases at J, leaving 5 bases unmatched. Germline V CDR1 and CDR2: DFQATT, SNEGSKA (reference sequence). DNA of the CDR3: TGCAGTGTTCTAGCGGGAGAGGACAATGAGCAGTTCTTC. This translates into CSVLAGEDNEQFF.

In its sample, this clonotype was seen many times. J is TRBJ2-1 and V is TRBV7-8, with D maybe TRBD2 (6 bases). Germline-derived CDR1 and CDR2 are SGHVS and FQNEAQ. The CDR3 has 14 residues. Trimming left V 5 bases short and J 8 bases short, with 16 bases between. In DNA form, the CDR3 reads TGTGCCAGCAGCCTGAGGAGGGCCGGGGATGAGCAGTTCTTC. It encodes CASSLRRAGDEQFF.

About this clonotype itself: It is unclear where the CDR3 begins or ends on the DNA, so no DNA is shown, and the CDR3 is as TCRdb lists it. The genes are TRBV7-2 and TRBJ2-5; the table's TRBD2 call for D was not verified on the DNA. The germline CDR1 and CDR2 sequences are SGHTA and FQGNSA. The CDR3 is made up of 20 amino acids, end residues included. The CDR3 sequence: CASSFYICSAREQLQETQYF.

This clonotype has at least ten counts. The J gene is TRBJ2-3, the V gene TRBV20-1, with 7 nucleotides matching TRBD1. This CDR3 has 20 residues. Germline V CDR1 and CDR2: DFQATT, SNEGSKA (reference sequence). J lost 2 bases, V lost 5 bases, and 25 bases had no gene match. CDR3 nucleotide sequence: TGCAGTGCTTTGCCGACAGGGCCCCTCACAAACGAGGGTAACACAGATACGCAGTATTTT. Translating it yields CSALPTGPLTNEGNTDTQYF.

This clonotype was observed many times. The genes are TRBV28 and TRBJ1-2; the D is unclear. Trimming cost V 8 bases and J 0 bases, with 4 bases left between them. The CDR3 is 11 amino acids. Germline values: CDR1 MDHEN, CDR2 SYDVKM. The CDR3 here is CASQANYGYTF. CDR3 in DNA: TGTGCCAGCCAAGCTAACTATGGCTACACCTTC.

The gene calls are TRBV20-1 and TRBJ2-5; 10 bases are a match to TRBD1. Trimming at V came to 0 bases and at J to 7 bases, leaving 8 bases not matched to a gene. The CDR3 has 15 amino acids. Per the germline V gene, CDR1 is DFQATT and CDR2 is SNEGSKA (reference sequence). The CDR3 DNA is TGCAGTGCTAGAGATCGTCGACAGGGGGCGGTGACCCAGTACTTC. Protein product: CSARDRRQGAVTQYF.

The rearrangement links TRBV20-1 to TRBJ2-1; D is possibly TRBD1 or TRBD2 (6 bases each). The CDR3 sequence is 16 residues long. CDR1 and CDR2 (germline): DFQATT, SNEGSKA (reference sequence). Trimming shortened V by 1 base and J by 2 bases, and 15 bases separated the two germline ends. The CDR3 sequence: CSARVVEGGAYNEQFF. The CDR3 region has the DNA TGCAGTGCTAGAGTAGTAGAGGGGGGAGCCTACAATGAGCAGTTCTTC.

The table lists this clonotype with many counts. The chain uses TRBV7-9 and TRBJ1-6; no clear D gene. Germline CDR1 and CDR2: SEHNR and FQNEAQ (reference sequence). CDR3 size: 13 residues. Trimming took 5 bases from V and 9 from J, leaving 11 bases between them. Here the CDR3 reads CASSPTEGSPLHF. The CDR3 coding sequence is TGTGCCAGCAGCCCTACAGAAGGTTCACCCCTCCACTTT.

This clonotype was counted ten times or more. This chain connects TRBV29-1 to TRBJ2-5; D is uncertain. The CDR3 sequence is 13 residues long. Looked up from germline, CDR1 is SQVTM and CDR2 is ANQGSEA. V was pared by 7 bases and J by 5 bases, with 17 bases between. CDR3 amino acids: CSAAVTLGETQYF. The CDR3 bases are TGCAGCGCCGCCGTCACCCTGGGGGAGACCCAGTACTTC.

This clonotype was counted ten times or more. DNA of the CDR3: TGTGCCAGCACCCAAGGGAGGGAGCAGTACTTC. It specifies CASTQGREQYF. The chain joins TRBV6-2 or TRBV6-3 to TRBJ2-7; D might be TRBD2 (6 bases). From germline, CDR1 is MNHEY and CDR2 SVGEGT. Trimming pared 7 bases from V and 7 bases from J, leaving 11 bases between. The CDR3 spans 11 residues.

This clonotype was counted ten times or more. The chain couples TRBV12-3 or TRBV12-4 to TRBJ2-7; 9 bases match TRBD1. The CDR3 is 13 amino acids. The V and J ends lost 8 bases and 2 bases, in that order; junction bases with no gene match: 4. The CDR3 region has the DNA TGTGCCAGCTCGGGACAGGGCCCCTACGAGCAGTACTTC. This sequence encodes CASSGQGPYEQYF.

This clonotype was observed many times. This clone may be a read error of a much larger clone one base away. This chain links TRBV20-1 with TRBJ2-5, with D unclear. The germline CDR1 and CDR2 sequences are DFQATT and SNEGSKA (reference sequence). The CDR3 covers 12 residues. This chain's CDR3 is CSASVRAETRYF. The DNA for the CDR3 is TGCAGTGCTAGCGTCCGGGCAGAGACCCGGTACTTC.

This clonotype was picked up many times. This sequence joins TRBV20-1 and TRBJ2-7; D might be TRBD2 (6 bases). There are 14 residues in the CDR3. Germline CDR1 reads DFQATT; CDR2 reads SNEGSKA (reference sequence). The V gene lost 5 bases and the J gene lost 0 bases, with 14 bases spanning the gap. The CDR3 nucleotides read TGCAGTGCTGATGGTGGGCGGGGCTCCTACGAGCAGTACTTC. As protein: CSADGGRGSYEQYF.

In this sample, this clonotype turned up many times. The rearrangement links TRBV20-1 to TRBJ2-5; D might be TRBD1 or TRBD2, each matching 5 bases. This CDR3 is built from 14 residues. CDR1 DFQATT and CDR2 SNEGSKA come from the germline V gene (reference sequence). V was trimmed by 4 bases and J by 3 bases, leaving 15 bases between them. As DNA, the CDR3 is TGCAGTGCTATTCAGGATGGGGGTAAAGAGACCCAGTACTTC. It codes for CSAIQDGGKETQYF.

In this sample, this clonotype turned up many times. The chain couples TRBV18 to TRBJ2-7; TRBD1 aligns across 7 bases. Germline-derived CDR1 and CDR2 are KGHSH and LQKENI. V shed 3 bases, J shed 0 bases, and the junction held 5 bases outside the gene matches. The CDR3 covers 15 residues. The CDR3 bases are TGTGCCAGCTCACCTAGCCGGGACAGCTCCTACGAGCAGTACTTC. Amino acid sequence: CASSPSRDSSYEQYF.

The rearrangement joins TRBV5-1 to TRBJ1-2, with D possibly being TRBD1 (5 bases). Germline CDR1 SGHRS, CDR2 YFSETQ. There are 14 residues in the CDR3. Trimming stripped 0 bases from V and 7 bases from J, with 13 bases between. In nucleotides, the CDR3 is TGCGCCAGCAGCTTGGCAGGGAATGTGGTTGGCTACACCTTC. This gives the protein CASSLAGNVVGYTF.

This clonotype came up many times. V and J are TRBV6-5 and TRBJ1-1; D is undetermined. The V gene's germline CDR1 is MNHEY and CDR2 SVGAGI. V was trimmed by 2 bases and J by 1 base, leaving 8 bases between them. This CDR3 has 14 residues. CDR3 bases: TGTGCCAGCAGTTACCGTCTTGGGAACACTGAAGCTTTCTTT. Encoded protein: CASSYRLGNTEAFF.

In this sample, this clonotype turned up many times. This chain connects TRBV20-1 to TRBJ2-1, with a possible D match to TRBD2 (6 bases). The CDR3 loop spans 14 amino acids. The germline V gene has CDR1 DFQATT and CDR2 SNEGSKA (reference sequence). Trimming shortened V by 6 bases and J by 0 bases, and 12 bases separated the two germline ends. The CDR3 loop reads CSAPSDSSYNEQFF. In nucleotides, the CDR3 is TGCAGTGCCCCTAGCGATAGCTCCTACAATGAGCAGTTCTTC.

This clonotype was picked up many times. This chain connects TRBV20-1 to TRBJ2-1, with TRBD2 matching 10 bases. The trim removed 0 bases at V and 6 bases at J, leaving 11 bases unmatched. CDR1 is DFQATT, CDR2 SNEGSKA, per germline (reference sequence). CDR3 length equals 17 residues. The CDR3 region is CSARDALGLAGANEQFF. The CDR3 coding sequence is TGCAGTGCTAGAGATGCTTTGGGGCTAGCGGGAGCCAATGAGCAGTTCTTC.

This clonotype was seen ten or more times. The chain couples TRBV20-1 to TRBJ1-2; no definite D call. V lost 3 bases to trimming and J lost 3 bases, with 8 bases between them. The CDR3 totals 12 residues. CDR1 is DFQATT and CDR2 is SNEGSKA in the germline V gene (reference sequence). The DNA of the CDR3 is TGCAGTGCTAGTCTTTCAGACTATGGCTACACCTTC. Translated: CSASLSDYGYTF.

This clonotype was detected many times. This rearrangement joins TRBV5-1 to TRBJ2-6; D gene uncertain. V was clipped by 4 bases and J by 0 bases, with 8 bases between them. Germline V gene data show CDR1 as SGHRS and CDR2 as YFSETQ. This CDR3 comprises 15 residues. The CDR3 nucleotides are TGCGCCAGCAGCCCGGCAATCTCTGGGGCCAACGTCCTGACTTTC. Translated: CASSPAISGANVLTF.

The sample holds many counts of this clonotype. V usage is TRBV29-1 and J usage is TRBJ2-7; 10 bases line up with TRBD1. The ends lost 3 bases at V and 8 bases at J; junction bases unmatched: 7. The CDR3 extends over 13 amino acids. Looked up from germline, CDR1 is SQVTM and CDR2 is ANQGSEA. This CDR3 is CSVETGGERKQYF. CDR3 coding DNA: TGCAGCGTTGAGACAGGGGGCGAAAGGAAGCAGTACTTC.

This clonotype was seen repeatedly, ten times or more. The chain uses TRBV7-9 and TRBJ1-2; 7 bases fit TRBD1. CDR1 SEHNR and CDR2 FQNEAQ come from the germline V gene (reference sequence). This CDR3 is built from 14 residues. With 5 bases clipped from V and 2 bases from J, the junction kept 5 bases outside the gene matches. The CDR3 loop is CASSQKTGNYGYTF. Written as DNA, the CDR3 is TGTGCCAGCAGCCAAAAGACAGGGAACTATGGCTACACCTTC.

The chain combines TRBV28 with TRBJ1-1, with 11 bases aligning to TRBD1. After removal of 8 bases from V and 1 base from J, the junction contained 9 bases not matched to a gene. In germline, CDR1 is MDHEN, CDR2 SYDVKM. There are 16 residues in the CDR3. CDR3 region: CASATGQGGGNTEAFF. Here the CDR3 DNA reads TGTGCCAGCGCAACGGGACAGGGGGGGGGGAACACTGAAGCTTTCTTT. Looking up the rest from reference TRBV28 and TRBJ1-1 gives the full variable domain: DVKVTQSSRYLVKRTGEKVFLECVQDMDHENMFWYRQDPGLGLRLIYFSYDVKMKEKGDIPEGYSVSREKKERFSLILESASTNQTSMYLCASATGQGGGNTEAFFGQGTRLTVV.

This clonotype was detected many times. This chain connects TRBV7-3 to TRBJ2-1, with 7 bases fitting TRBD2. Germline V gene data show CDR1 as SGHTA and CDR2 as FQGTGA. V lost 5 bases to trimming and J lost 8 bases; unmatched junction nucleotides: 9. This CDR3 is built from 14 residues. The CDR3 here is CASSGGLVTDEQFF. CDR3 DNA: TGTGCCAGCAGCGGAGGACTAGTTACCGATGAGCAGTTCTTC.

The chain carries TRBV12-3 or TRBV12-4 and TRBJ2-7; D gene unclear. Trimming shortened V by 6 bases and J by 3 bases, and 15 bases separated the two germline ends. This CDR3 has 14 residues. The CDR3 here is CASRKDEGNYEQYF. The CDR3 DNA is TGTGCCAGCAGAAAGGACGAAGGAAACTACGAGCAGTACTTC.